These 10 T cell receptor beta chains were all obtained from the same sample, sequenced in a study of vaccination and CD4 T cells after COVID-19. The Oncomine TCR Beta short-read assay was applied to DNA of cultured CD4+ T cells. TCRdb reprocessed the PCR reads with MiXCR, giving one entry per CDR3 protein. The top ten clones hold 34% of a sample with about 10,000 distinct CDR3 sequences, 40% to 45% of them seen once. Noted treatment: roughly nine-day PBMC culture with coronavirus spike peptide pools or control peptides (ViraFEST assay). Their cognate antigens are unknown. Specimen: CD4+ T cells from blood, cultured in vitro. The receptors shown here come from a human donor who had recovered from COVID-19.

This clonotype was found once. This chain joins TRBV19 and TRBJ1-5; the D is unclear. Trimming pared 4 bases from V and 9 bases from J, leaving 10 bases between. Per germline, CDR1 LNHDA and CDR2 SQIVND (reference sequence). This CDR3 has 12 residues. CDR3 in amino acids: CASSTTEGPQHF. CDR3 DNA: TGTGCCAGTAGTACCACCGAGGGGCCCCAGCATTTT.

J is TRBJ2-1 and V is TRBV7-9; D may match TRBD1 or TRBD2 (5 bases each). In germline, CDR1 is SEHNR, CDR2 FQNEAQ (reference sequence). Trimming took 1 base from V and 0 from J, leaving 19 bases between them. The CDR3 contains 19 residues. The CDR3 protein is CASSLGSLGRRSSYNEQFF. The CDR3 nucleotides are TGTGCCAGCAGCTTAGGTAGCTTGGGGCGGAGGAGCTCCTACAATGAGCAGTTCTTC.

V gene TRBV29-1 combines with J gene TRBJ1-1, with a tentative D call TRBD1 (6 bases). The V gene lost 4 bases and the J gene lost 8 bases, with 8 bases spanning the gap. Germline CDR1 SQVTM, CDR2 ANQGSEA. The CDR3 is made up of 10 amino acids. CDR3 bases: TGCAGCGTTGCTGACAGGGAAGCTTTCTTT. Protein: CSVADREAFF.

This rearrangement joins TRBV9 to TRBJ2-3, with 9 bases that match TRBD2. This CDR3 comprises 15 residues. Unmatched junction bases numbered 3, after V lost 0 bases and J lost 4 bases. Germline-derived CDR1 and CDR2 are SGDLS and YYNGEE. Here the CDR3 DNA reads TGTGCCAGCAGCGTAGGTAGCGGGGGAGCAGATACGCAGTATTTT. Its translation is CASSVGSGGADTQYF. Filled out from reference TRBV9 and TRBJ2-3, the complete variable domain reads DSGVTQTPKHLITATGQRVTLRCSPRSGDLSVYWYQQSLDQGLQFLIQYYNGEERAKGNILERFSAQQFPDLHSELNLSSLELGDSALYFCASSVGSGGADTQYFGPGTRLTVL.

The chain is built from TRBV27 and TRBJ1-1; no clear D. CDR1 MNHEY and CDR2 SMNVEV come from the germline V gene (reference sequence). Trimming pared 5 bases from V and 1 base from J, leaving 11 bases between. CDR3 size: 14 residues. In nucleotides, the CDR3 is TGTGCCAGCAGTCCCCTTCAAGGGAACACTGAAGCTTTCTTT. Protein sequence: CASSPLQGNTEAFF.

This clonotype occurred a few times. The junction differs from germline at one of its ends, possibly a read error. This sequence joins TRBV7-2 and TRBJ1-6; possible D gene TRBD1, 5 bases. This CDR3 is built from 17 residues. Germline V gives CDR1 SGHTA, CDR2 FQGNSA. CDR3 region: CASSQAPRGPSNSPLHF. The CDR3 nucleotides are TGCGCCAGCAGCCAAGCCCCGAGGGGACCTAGTAATTCACCCCTCCACTTT.

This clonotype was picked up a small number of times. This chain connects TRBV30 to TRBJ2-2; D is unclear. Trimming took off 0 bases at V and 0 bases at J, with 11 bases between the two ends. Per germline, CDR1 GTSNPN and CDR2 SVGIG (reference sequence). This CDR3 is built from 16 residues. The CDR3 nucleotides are TGTGCCTGGAGTGTACTCTCCCCCGCGAACACCGGGGAGCTGTTTTTT. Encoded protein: CAWSVLSPANTGELFF. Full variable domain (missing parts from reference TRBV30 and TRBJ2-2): SQTIHQWPATLVQPVGSPLSLECTVEGTSNPNLYWYRQAAGRGLQLLFYSVGIGQISSEVPQNLSASRPQDRQFILSSKKLLLSDSGFYLCAWSVLSPANTGELFFGEGSRLTVL.

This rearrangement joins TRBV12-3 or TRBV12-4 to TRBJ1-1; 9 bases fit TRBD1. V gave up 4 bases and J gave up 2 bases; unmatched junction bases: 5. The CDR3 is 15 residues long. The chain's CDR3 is CASSSLGQGNTEAFF. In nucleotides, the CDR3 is TGTGCCAGCAGTTCATTGGGACAGGGAAACACTGAAGCTTTCTTT.

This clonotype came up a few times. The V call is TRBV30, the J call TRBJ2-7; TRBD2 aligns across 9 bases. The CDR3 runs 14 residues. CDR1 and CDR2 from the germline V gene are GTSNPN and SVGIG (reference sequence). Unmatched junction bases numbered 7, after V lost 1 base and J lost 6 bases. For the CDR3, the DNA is TGTGCCTGGAGTGAGGGACTAGCTGTCGGCGAGCAGTACTTC. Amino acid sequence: CAWSEGLAVGEQYF. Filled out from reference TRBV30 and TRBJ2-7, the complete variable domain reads SQTIHQWPATLVQPVGSPLSLECTVEGTSNPNLYWYRQAAGRGLQLLFYSVGIGQISSEVPQNLSASRPQDRQFILSSKKLLLSDSGFYLCAWSEGLAVGEQYFGPGTRLTVT.

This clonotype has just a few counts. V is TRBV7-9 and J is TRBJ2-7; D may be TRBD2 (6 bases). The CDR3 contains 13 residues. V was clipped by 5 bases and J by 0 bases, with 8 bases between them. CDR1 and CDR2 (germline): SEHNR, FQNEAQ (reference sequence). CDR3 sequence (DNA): TGTGCCAGCAGCCCGACTAGCTCCTACGAGCAGTACTTC. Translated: CASSPTSSYEQYF.